This TCR beta chain is drawn from a study of blood T cell repertoires in COVID-19. Across the study: Italy, Spain and the United States were the sources of the convalescent and acute COVID-19 samples. T cells, B-cell-depleted T cells, or PBMCs provided the cDNA or gDNA that served as material.

Original processing notes: Amplification of reference gene primers provided the estimated nucleated cell counts. Here immunoSEQ multiplex PCR was the method, and the copy in TCRdb shows in-frame clones only, minus some. The DNA was the basis for D and trimming; V, J and clone size are from that table. The sample includes about 110,000 clones, around 84% seen only once; the top ten take about 8.1%. CDR3 length: 11 amino acids. The germline gives CDR1 SNHLY, CDR2 FYNNEI. Trimming shortened V by 5 bases and J by 3 bases, and 3 bases separated the two germline ends. This chain links TRBV2 with TRBJ2-3; no reliable D call. This receptor was identified in a woman between 40 and 50 years old with acute or convalescent COVID-19. Sequencing was performed on peripheral blood. The CDR3, as DNA: TGTGCCAGCAGTACAACAGATACGCAGTATTTT. Translation gives CASSTTDTQYF.